A single sample gave rise to the 23 T cell receptor beta chains below, sequenced in a study of blood T cell repertoires in COVID-19. Assay used: immunoSEQ multiplex PCR; TCRdb lists only in-frame clones, some missing. The sample has approximately 200,000 clones; about 90% are singletons. Sequencing was performed on peripheral blood. These TCRs come from a woman in her forties or fifties with acute or convalescent COVID-19.

The V call is TRBV30, the J call TRBJ1-1; a possible D gene is TRBD1 (6 bases). The CDR3 is made up of 13 amino acids. Germline CDR1 is GTSNPN and CDR2 is SVGIG (reference sequence). Trimming removed 4 bases from V and 1 base from J, with 10 bases in between. Here the CDR3 DNA reads TGTGCCTGGAATCGAGGGGGGAACACTGAAGCTTTCTTT. This sequence encodes CAWNRGGNTEAFF.

The genes are TRBV19 and TRBJ1-5, with TRBD1 matching over 11 bases. This CDR3 contains 15 residues. V shed 7 bases and J 6 bases; nucleotides not matched to a gene: 8. The germline gives CDR1 LNHDA, CDR2 SQIVND (reference sequence). The chain's CDR3 is CASTTGQGAIQPQHF. In DNA, the CDR3 is TGTGCCAGTACCACCGGACAGGGGGCAATTCAGCCCCAGCATTTT.

The chain links TRBV5-4 to TRBJ1-2; possibly TRBD1 for D (5 bases). The CDR3 consists of 15 residues. The V end lost 3 bases, the J end lost 6 bases, and 18 bases lay between the germline ends. Germline V gene lookup returns CDR1 SGHNT and CDR2 YYREEE (reference sequence). CDR3 loop: CASSYQAGGSNGYTF. CDR3 DNA: TGTGCCAGCAGCTACCAGGCCGGGGGGAGTAATGGCTACACCTTC. Combining the CDR3 with reference TRBV5-4 and TRBJ1-2 gives the whole variable domain ETGVTQSPTHLIKTRGQQVTLRCSSQSGHNTVSWYQQALGQGPQFIFQYYREEENGRGNFPPRFSGLQFPNYSSELNVNALELDDSALYLCASSYQAGGSNGYTFGSGTRLTVV.

This chain links TRBV3-1 (or the pseudogene TRBV3-2) with TRBJ2-2; 9 positions agree with TRBD2. The germline gives CDR1 LGHDT, CDR2 YNNKEL (reference sequence). The CDR3 length is 15 residues. Trimming took 4 bases from V and 4 from J; bases not matched to a gene: 4. DNA for the CDR3: TGTGCCAGCAGCCGTAGCGGGAGCGGCACCGGGGAGCTGTTTTTT. It codes for CASSRSGSGTGELFF.

V is TRBV6-5 and J is TRBJ1-4; D possibly corresponds to TRBD1 (6 bases). The CDR3 loop spans 14 amino acids. V shed 5 bases and J shed 4 bases, with 11 bases lying between them. CDR1 MNHEY and CDR2 SVGAGI come from the germline V gene. As DNA, the CDR3 is TGTGCCAGCAGTACAGGGCGAGTTAATGAAAAACTGTTTTTT. As protein: CASSTGRVNEKLFF.

V is TRBV11-3 and J is TRBJ1-3; D is uncertain. This CDR3 has 14 amino acids. V gave up 5 bases and J gave up 4 bases, with 12 bases separating them. From germline, CDR1 is SGHNT and CDR2 YENEEA. CDR3 sequence: CASSPQTEGNTIYF. Written as DNA, the CDR3 is TGTGCCAGCAGCCCCCAAACGGAGGGAAACACCATATATTTT.

The chain joins TRBV11-3 to TRBJ2-1; 8 nucleotides match TRBD2. The CDR3 is made up of 16 amino acids. The germline V gene has CDR1 SGHNT and CDR2 YENEEA. V lost 1 base and J lost 0; bases outside the gene matches: 2. The CDR3 loop is CASSLVGTSSYNEQFF. CDR3 sequence (DNA): TGTGCCAGCAGCTTAGTTGGGACTAGCTCCTACAATGAGCAGTTCTTC.

The chain links TRBV7-2 to TRBJ2-5, with a tentative D call TRBD2 (5 bases). The V gene's germline CDR1 is SGHTA and CDR2 FQGNSA. The germline V and J ends were trimmed by 2 bases and 2 bases, with 12 bases remaining between them. The length of the CDR3 is 15 residues. This CDR3 reads CASSLSGGLQETQYF. CDR3 DNA: TGTGCCAGCAGCTTATCCGGCGGGCTTCAAGAGACCCAGTACTTC. The full variable domain, its missing parts supplied by reference TRBV7-2 and TRBJ2-5, is GAGVSQSPSNKVTEKGKDVELRCDPISGHTALYWYRQSLGQGLEFLIYFQGNSAPDKSGLPSDRFSAERTGGSVSTLTIQRTQQEDSAVYLCASSLSGGLQETQYFGPGTRLLVL.

The gene calls are TRBV25-1 and TRBJ2-3; maybe TRBD2 (6 bases). Per the germline V gene, CDR1 is MGHDK and CDR2 is SYGVNS. This CDR3 contains 17 residues. V shed 4 bases and J shed 0 bases, with 17 bases lying between them. The CDR3 DNA follows: TGTGCCAGCAGTGTAGGGCTGACTAGACCCAGCACAGATACGCAGTATTTT. The encoded protein is CASSVGLTRPSTDTQYF.

The chain couples TRBV5-1 to TRBJ1-1; D may be TRBD1 (5 bases). Germline values: CDR1 SGHRS, CDR2 YFSETQ. V lost 2 bases, J lost 1 base, and 12 bases lay in between. CDR3 length equals 15 residues. As DNA, the CDR3 is TGCGCCAGCAGCTTAATTGGGGCTGGGAACACTGAAGCTTTCTTT. The encoded protein is CASSLIGAGNTEAFF.

The table lists this clone with a count of one. The chain has TRBV5-1 and TRBJ1-2, with D perhaps TRBD1 (6 bases). This CDR3 is 13 amino acids long. Germline-derived CDR1 and CDR2 are SGHRS and YFSETQ. V shed 4 bases and J shed 6 bases, with 13 bases lying between them. The CDR3 loop is CASSIDRWDGYTF. The CDR3, as DNA: TGCGCCAGCAGCATAGACAGGTGGGATGGCTACACCTTC.

In the case of this clone: This sample includes further DNA sequences coding for the same CDR3. J is TRBJ1-1 and V is TRBV6-2 or TRBV6-3; 8 bases are shared with TRBD1. Germline lookup yields CDR1 MNHEY and CDR2 SVGEGT. Losses at the gene ends were 5 bases for V and 4 bases for J; bases not matched to a gene: 3. This CDR3 is built from 13 residues. DNA for the CDR3: TGTGCCAGCAGTCAGGGGGCGGGCACTGAAGCTTTCTTT. The encoded protein is CASSQGAGTEAFF.

This clone was picked up a small number of times. This chain connects TRBV19 to TRBJ2-6; 8 bases fit TRBD1. Per the germline V gene, CDR1 is LNHDA and CDR2 is SQIVND (reference sequence). CDR3 size: 16 residues. J lost 3 bases, V lost 4 bases, and 5 bases had no gene match. CDR3 coding DNA: TGTGCCAGTAGTAGACAGGGGTTATATGGGGCCAACGTCCTGACTTTC. This gives the protein CASSRQGLYGANVLTF.

The chain has TRBV9 and TRBJ2-1; 9 bases are shared with TRBD2. The CDR3 extends over 15 amino acids. The V segment lost 3 bases and the J segment 8 bases; nucleotides outside the gene matches: 9. Per germline, CDR1 SGDLS and CDR2 YYNGEE. CDR3 loop: CASSATSGPGDEQFF. CDR3 bases: TGTGCCAGCAGCGCCACTAGCGGGCCTGGGGATGAGCAGTTCTTC.

The rearrangement uses TRBV7-8 and TRBJ1-3; D remains ambiguous. Germline values: CDR1 SGHVS, CDR2 FQNEAQ. Trimming stripped 1 base from V and 1 base from J, with 5 bases between. This CDR3 comprises 14 residues. The CDR3 sequence: CASSLVQSGNTIYF. In nucleotides, the CDR3 is TGTGCCAGCAGCTTAGTACAGTCTGGAAACACCATATATTTT.

This clone was seen more than once but under ten times. The chain joins TRBV29-1 to TRBJ1-1; TRBD1 is a possible D gene (5 bases). CDR3 size: 12 residues. V was clipped by 4 bases and J by 5 bases, with 11 bases between them. The germline V gene has CDR1 SQVTM and CDR2 ANQGSEA. The CDR3 nucleotides are TGCAGCGTTGGCGGAGGGGAGACTGAAGCTTTCTTT. Translation gives CSVGGGETEAFF.

The chain joins TRBV18 to TRBJ2-7; 9 bases agree with TRBD2. The V gene end was trimmed by 0 bases and the J gene end by 3 bases; junction bases not matched to a gene: 9. Germline lookup yields CDR1 KGHSH and CDR2 LQKENI. The CDR3 contains 17 residues. CDR3 nucleotides: TGTGCCAGCTCACCACCGGCGCGGGGGGGATTCGGCTACGAGCAGTACTTC. Translation: CASSPPARGGFGYEQYF. Supplemented by reference TRBV18 and TRBJ2-7, the full variable domain reads NAGVMQNPRHLVRRRGQEARLRCSPMKGHSHVYWYRQLPEEGLKFMVYLQKENIIDESGMPKERFSAEFPKEGPSILRIQQVVRGDSAAYFCASSPPARGGFGYEQYFGPGTRLTVT.

V gene TRBV6-5 combines with J gene TRBJ2-5; D might be TRBD2 (7 bases). The germline V and J ends were trimmed by 7 bases and 6 bases, with 15 bases remaining between them. The CDR3 consists of 13 residues. The germline gives CDR1 MNHEY, CDR2 SVGAGI. CDR3 amino acids: CASIGGGKQTQYF. The DNA for the CDR3 is TGTGCCAGCATTGGGGGGGGCAAACAGACCCAGTACTTC.

The chain joins TRBV19 to TRBJ2-2, with D perhaps TRBD1 (6 bases). V was shortened by 5 bases and J by 1 base, with 23 bases between the two germline ends. Per germline, CDR1 LNHDA and CDR2 SQIVND (reference sequence). This CDR3 has 19 residues. CDR3 DNA: TGTGCCAGTAGTGCCAAGACAGGACACTATTTAGAGAACACCGGGGAGCTGTTTTTT. It yields the protein CASSAKTGHYLENTGELFF.

The J gene is TRBJ1-5, the V gene TRBV24-1, with a weak D call TRBD1 (5 bases). The CDR3 sequence is 13 residues long. The V and J ends lost 6 bases and 2 bases respectively, with 7 bases between them. The germline V gene encodes CDR1 KGHDR and CDR2 SFDVKD. CDR3 region: CATSLRGNQPQHF. In DNA, the CDR3 is TGTGCCACCAGTCTCAGGGGCAATCAGCCCCAGCATTTT.

The chain joins TRBV5-6 to TRBJ2-3; TRBD2 agrees at 11 bases. Germline V CDR1 and CDR2: SGHDT, YYEEEE. The CDR3 totals 15 residues. Losses at the gene ends were 10 bases for V and 3 bases for J; bases not matched to a gene: 10. The CDR3 DNA reads as TGTGCCTCAGGATCTAGCGGGAGGCCAACAGATACGCAGTATTTT. Amino acid sequence: CASGSSGRPTDTQYF.

The chain recombines TRBV5-4 with TRBJ1-3; TRBD1 is a possible D gene (5 bases). CDR1 and CDR2 (germline): SGHNT, YYREEE (reference sequence). The V and J ends lost 6 bases and 1 base respectively, with 14 bases between them. The CDR3 loop spans 15 amino acids. In DNA, the CDR3 is TGTGCCAGCACCAACACTCAGGGTTCTGGAAACACCATATATTTT. Protein: CASTNTQGSGNTIYF.

This clone showed up just once. This sequence joins TRBV21-1 and TRBJ1-2. TRBV21-1 constitutes a pseudogene. The CDR3 has 16 residues. CDR3 region: CASSGGTSGINYGYTF. Written as DNA, the CDR3 is TGTGCCAGCAGCGGGGGGACCAGTGGGATTAACTATGGCTACACCTTC.